Presented here are 14 T cell receptor beta chains from one specimen sequenced in a study of cytomegalovirus exposure and HLA in healthy donors. Vbeta (60) and Jbeta (13) primers were used in the PCR. Assay used: immunoSEQ multiplex PCR; TCRdb lists only in-frame clones, some missing. This sample has under 200,000 clones, with approximately 85% found just once. Sequencing input: PBMCs. Receptors were obtained from a man younger than 35 in good health and CMV-seropositive.

The J gene is TRBJ2-7, the V gene TRBV5-6, with TRBD2 matching 7 bases. V dropped 4 bases and J dropped 3; count of bases not matched to a gene: 1. There are 12 residues in the CDR3. In germline, CDR1 is SGHDT, CDR2 YYEEEE. CDR3 DNA: TGTGCCAGCAGCGAGCGGGGCTACGAGCAGTACTTC. Amino acid sequence: CASSERGYEQYF.

The V call is TRBV7-2, the J call TRBJ2-7, with 12 bases matching TRBD2. This CDR3 is 15 amino acids long. Per the germline V gene, CDR1 is SGHTA and CDR2 is FQGNSA. V trimming: 5 bases; J trimming: 4 bases; junction bases outside the gene matches: 6. The CDR3 sequence: CASSPRLAGVYEQYF. In nucleotides, the CDR3 is TGTGCCAGCAGCCCACGACTAGCGGGGGTGTACGAGCAGTACTTC.

The CDR3 bases are TGTGCCAGCAGTTATTTACCCCTCGGGGGAGGTCAGCCCCAGCATTTT. Translation: CASSYLPLGGGQPQHF. The chain joins TRBV6-5 to TRBJ1-5; a possible D gene is TRBD1 (5 bases). V lost 3 bases, J lost 6 bases, and 18 bases lay in between. Germline V gene sequence: CDR1 MNHEY, CDR2 SVGAGI. The CDR3 length is 16 residues.

V is TRBV7-9 and J is TRBJ1-6; maybe TRBD1 (6 bases). Trimming pared 5 bases from V and 5 bases from J, leaving 10 bases between. The germline gives CDR1 SEHNR, CDR2 FQNEAQ (reference sequence). There are 14 residues in the CDR3. The CDR3 nucleotides read TGTGCCAGCAGCCAGGACAGCCATAATTCACCCCTCCACTTT. It is translated as CASSQDSHNSPLHF.

Here the CDR3 reads CAISEPDRGEQFF. DNA of the CDR3: TGTGCCATCAGTGAGCCGGACAGGGGTGAGCAGTTCTTC. The rearrangement uses TRBV10-3 and TRBJ2-1, with 9 nucleotides matching TRBD1. This CDR3 is 13 amino acids long. The trim removed 2 bases at V and 9 bases at J, leaving 2 bases unmatched. CDR1 and CDR2 from the germline V gene are ENHRY and SYGVKD.

In DNA, the CDR3 is TGTGCCAGCAGCCGTGGTGGACAGGGCACTTATGGCTACACCTTC. This gives the protein CASSRGGQGTYGYTF. This chain uses TRBV27 with TRBJ1-2; TRBD1 matches 8 bases. Germline trimming cut 6 bases from V and 5 bases from J; bases unmatched to any gene: 11. The CDR3 contains 15 residues. Germline V CDR1 and CDR2: MNHEY, SMNVEV (reference sequence).

The chain is built from TRBV12-5 and TRBJ2-4; 7 positions match TRBD2. The CDR3 length is 13 residues. The V gene's germline CDR1 is LGHNT and CDR2 FRNRAP. V lost 10 bases to trimming and J lost 1 base; unmatched junction nucleotides: 4. The CDR3 is CAIPGGAKNIQYF. The CDR3 DNA is TGTGCTATCCCCGGGGGGGCCAAAAACATTCAGTACTTC. Filled out from reference TRBV12-5 and TRBJ2-4, the complete variable domain reads DARVTQTPRHKVTEMGQEVTMRCQPILGHNTVFWYRQTMMQGLELLAYFRNRAPLDDSGMPKDRFSAEMPDATLATLKIQPSEPRDSAVYFCAIPGGAKNIQYFGAGTRLSVL.

This chain's CDR3 is CASSDSANEKLFF. CDR3 nucleotide sequence: TGTGCCAGCAGTGATTCCGCTAATGAAAAACTGTTTTTT. V is TRBV25-1 and J is TRBJ1-4; D ambiguous. Deletions cut 3 bases from V and 3 bases from J, with 5 bases between. The CDR3 is 13 residues long. Germline CDR1 MGHDK, CDR2 SYGVNS.

This clone was detected once. V is TRBV11-3 and J is TRBJ1-3, with TRBD1 matching 7 bases. The CDR3 spans 14 residues. Germline V CDR1 and CDR2: SGHNT, YENEEA. V lost 8 bases, J lost 2 bases, and 6 bases stayed unmatched. CDR3 in amino acids: CASSQGGPGNTIYF. The CDR3 coding sequence is TGTGCCAGCTCCCAGGGGGGCCCTGGAAACACCATATATTTT. Variable domain in full (rest from reference TRBV11-3 and TRBJ1-3): EAGVVQSPRYKIIEKKQPVAFWCNPISGHNTLYWYLQNLGQGPELLIRYENEEAVDDSQLPKDRFSAERLKGVDSTLKIQPAELGDSAVYLCASSQGGPGNTIYFGEGSWLTVV.

This clone has just one count. This chain connects TRBV12-5 to TRBJ1-2; maybe TRBD1 (6 bases). The germline V gene encodes CDR1 LGHNT and CDR2 FRNRAP. CDR3 length equals 20 residues. Trimming shortened V by 0 bases and J by 6 bases, and 29 bases separated the two germline ends. The CDR3: CASGLVHFSLSRAGEHGYTF. The CDR3 bases are TGTGCTAGTGGTTTGGTACACTTTTCTCTTTCCCGGGCAGGGGAACATGGCTACACCTTC.

The chain joins TRBV4-1 to TRBJ2-3; TRBD2 agrees at 9 bases. Germline CDR1 and CDR2: MGHRA and YSYEKL. The ends lost 1 base at V and 7 bases at J; junction bases unmatched: 9. This CDR3 is 16 amino acids long. CDR3: CASSQGVTSGLYTQYF. The DNA of the CDR3 is TGCGCCAGCAGCCAAGGGGTGACTAGCGGACTTTATACGCAGTATTTT.

This chain links TRBV5-6 with TRBJ1-1; D perhaps matches TRBD1 (6 bases). Germline V CDR1 and CDR2: SGHDT, YYEEEE. V lost 3 bases and J lost 0, with 15 bases in between. This CDR3 is 16 amino acids long. The CDR3: CASSYRVLLLNTEAFF. CDR3 DNA: TGTGCCAGCAGCTACAGGGTTCTACTCTTGAACACTGAAGCTTTCTTT. The variable domain in full, with the rest retrieved from reference TRBV5-6 and TRBJ1-1, is DAGVTQSPTHLIKTRGQQVTLRCSPKSGHDTVSWYQQALGQGPQFIFQYYEEEERQRGNFPDRFSGHQFPNYSSELNVNALLLGDSALYLCASSYRVLLLNTEAFFGQGTRLTVV.

This clone was observed a single time. The chain recombines TRBV9 with TRBJ2-3; the match to TRBD2 covers 10 bases. The CDR3 length is 15 residues. V was clipped by 0 bases and J by 8 bases; unmatched bases: 6. CDR1 SGDLS and CDR2 YYNGEE come from the germline V gene. This CDR3 is CASSVVASGGSTQYF. The CDR3 region has the DNA TGTGCCAGCAGCGTAGTCGCTAGCGGGGGAAGTACGCAGTATTTT.

The J gene is TRBJ2-2, the V gene TRBV6-5; 7 bases map to TRBD2. Germline lookup yields CDR1 MNHEY and CDR2 SVGAGI. This CDR3 region has 14 residues. V shed 1 base and J 6 bases; nucleotides not matched to a gene: 2. The CDR3 DNA follows: TGTGCCAGCAGTTACTTCAGCGGGGCCGGGGAGCTGTTTTTT. Encoded protein: CASSYFSGAGELFF.